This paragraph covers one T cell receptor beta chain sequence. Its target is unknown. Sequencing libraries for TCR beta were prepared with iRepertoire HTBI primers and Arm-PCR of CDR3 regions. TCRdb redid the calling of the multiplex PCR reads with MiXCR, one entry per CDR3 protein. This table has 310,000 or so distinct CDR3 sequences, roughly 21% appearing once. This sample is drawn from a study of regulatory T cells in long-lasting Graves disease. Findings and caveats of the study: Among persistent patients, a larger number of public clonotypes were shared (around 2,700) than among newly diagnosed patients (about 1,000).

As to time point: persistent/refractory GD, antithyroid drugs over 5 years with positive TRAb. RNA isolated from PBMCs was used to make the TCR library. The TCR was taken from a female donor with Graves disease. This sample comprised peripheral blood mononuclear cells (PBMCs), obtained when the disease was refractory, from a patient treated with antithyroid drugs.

The chain's CDR3 is CASSPTLGSGANVLTF. The CDR3 DNA is TGTGCCAGCTCACCCACCCTGGGCTCTGGGGCCAACGTCCTGACTTTC. This chain joins TRBV18 and TRBJ2-6; D gene unclear. The germline V and J ends were trimmed by 3 bases and 0 bases, with 9 bases remaining between them. This CDR3 has 16 amino acids. The germline V gene encodes CDR1 KGHSH and CDR2 LQKENI.